The present T cell receptor (beta chain) was sequenced within a study of Ad26.COV2.S vaccination and SARS-CoV-2 variants. Study context: Trial arm assignment for the donor was COV1001 Ad26.COV2.S.

Treatment specified: 15 to 20 received Ad26.COV2.S at low or high dose, single or two shots; about 5 received placebo; per-sample allocation not given. Sampling was performed 63 days after the first vaccine or placebo injection. There are 17 residues in the CDR3. The V gene end was trimmed by 0 bases and the J gene end by 3 bases; junction bases not matched to a gene: 7. Germline CDR1 is SGHRS and CDR2 is YFSETQ. Repertoires were generated with immunoSEQ multiplex PCR, while TCRdb's copy carries only in-frame clones and drops some. The table has 290,000 or so clones, 80% to 90% seen once; the top ten hold roughly 3.5%. Study-level results: Higher spike-specific TCR breadth was found in vaccine recipients than in placebo recipients.

Points on this clone: Its specificity is not known.

The chain has TRBV5-1 and TRBJ1-4; 8 bases line up with TRBD1. Sequencing used peripheral blood, obtained in a trial of Ad26.COV2.S vaccine versus placebo. The TCR originated in a person between 18 and 65 years old who received the Ad26.COV2.S COVID-19 vaccine or a placebo. The CDR3 here is CASSLVYRGLSNEKLFF. In DNA form, the CDR3 reads TGCGCCAGCAGCTTGGTGTACAGGGGGTTATCTAATGAAAAACTGTTTTTT.